This TCR beta chain was retrieved from a study of cytomegalovirus exposure and HLA in healthy donors. Study at large: From HLA-typed donors, an early data release held approximately 85 million unique TCRs. Of all 370 or so donors who were genotyped, roughly 81% belonged to the Caucasian-associated ancestry cluster. General study points: A prior analysis recorded that most TCR beta V segments were productive about 90% or about 30% of the time.

Notes on this clone: The antigen is not known.

V lost 6 bases, J lost 8 bases, and 14 bases stayed unmatched. The germline gives CDR1 MDHEN, CDR2 SYDVKM. The CDR3 spans 16 residues. Healthy donors of bone marrow made up the group. PCR used 60 Vbeta primers and 13 Jbeta primers. The table came from immunoSEQ multiplex PCR; TCRdb's copy has only in-frame clones and leaves some out. The profile covers roughly 100,000 clones, with 76% appearing a single time and about 5.7% taken by the ten largest. Sample: PBMCs. This chain links TRBV28 with TRBJ1-2; 11 bases fit TRBD1. The TCR was taken from a woman aged 18-29 years in good health and CMV-seropositive. CDR3 in DNA: TGTGCCAGCAGCCCTGCCGGGACAGGGGGTCAAGGAGGCTACACCTTC. Amino acids: CASSPAGTGGQGGYTF.